The entry below gives a single TCR beta chain sequence along with its context. Antigen specificity is unknown. The PCR was carried out with 60 Vbeta primers and 13 Jbeta primers. Clones were sequenced by immunoSEQ multiplex PCR, and TCRdb holds only the in-frame ones, with some missing. The data hold about 160,000 clones, with about four fifths observed a single time. Germline CDR1 is GTSNPN and CDR2 is SVGIG (reference sequence). This CDR3 has 10 residues. Trimming removed 5 bases at V and 2 bases at J, with 3 bases between. Donors were ostensibly healthy at sampling, although undocumented immune exposures were probable. These data belong to a study of cytomegalovirus exposure and HLA in healthy donors. Points from the study as a whole: Prior analysis indicated that the majority of TCR beta V segments exhibited productivity approximately 90% or approximately 30% of the time.

The rearrangement joins TRBV30 to TRBJ1-2; D unresolved. This sequence originates from a male donor in good health and CMV-seropositive. The specimen was PBMCs. This CDR3 is CAWLNYGYTF. The DNA for the CDR3 is TGTGCCTGGTTAAACTATGGCTACACCTTC.